This T cell receptor (beta chain) emerged from a study of tissue T cells after allogeneic stem cell transplantation. Study details: All graft-versus-host disease patients had gastrointestinal involvement and received several lines of directed therapy. Viable blood and marrow gave sorted CD3+ T cells if numbers allowed.

Germline loops: CDR1 MDHEN, CDR2 SYDVKM. Deletions cut 5 bases from V and 5 bases from J, with 15 bases between. The CDR3 is 14 residues long. Only one count was recorded for this clone. Its antigen is unknown. Survey-depth TCRbeta CDR3 sequencing reported V/J genes and productive frequencies. TCRdb's copy holds only in-frame clones and misses some; the assay was immunoSEQ multiplex PCR. The sample lists tens of thousands of clones, roughly 92% occurring once. Findings of the study overall: This small cohort was clinically heterogeneous, and sampling depth was a limitation.

The TCR sequence derives from a woman aged 35 to 69 who later had graft-versus-host disease after an allogeneic stem cell transplant. The chain couples TRBV28 to TRBJ2-5; D possibly uses TRBD1 or TRBD2 (5 bases each). The sample was blood, taken before transplantation. The CDR3 DNA reads as TGTGCCAGCAGTCCCCTCGGGGCGGGTGAGACCCAGTACTTC. Translation: CASSPLGAGETQYF.